This entry lists 10 T cell receptor beta chains sequenced from one sample in a study of T cell responses to AZD1222 COVID-19 vaccine. Using immunoSEQ multiplex PCR, the repertoire was profiled, and TCRdb retains in-frame clones only, with some absent. The data contain roughly 140,000 clones, approximately 89% of them singletons. Sequences were derived from peripheral blood, sampled on day 0 of AZD1222 vaccination. The receptors come from an adult in good health.

The chain joins TRBV28 to TRBJ2-3; D ambiguous. Germline V gene sequence: CDR1 MDHEN, CDR2 SYDVKM. The CDR3 loop spans 12 amino acids. The germline V and J ends were trimmed by 4 bases and 7 bases, with 9 bases remaining between them. Here the CDR3 reads CASSSPKYTQYF. CDR3 nucleotide sequence: TGTGCCAGCAGTTCCCCCAAATATACGCAGTATTTT. Based on the CDR3 plus reference TRBV28 and TRBJ2-3, the full variable domain is DVKVTQSSRYLVKRTGEKVFLECVQDMDHENMFWYRQDPGLGLRLIYFSYDVKMKEKGDIPEGYSVSREKKERFSLILESASTNQTSMYLCASSSPKYTQYFGPGTRLTVL.

The chain combines TRBV20-1 with TRBJ2-5; TRBD1 matches at 8 bases. There are 15 residues in the CDR3. CDR1 is DFQATT and CDR2 is SNEGSKA in the germline V gene (reference sequence). J lost 5 bases, V lost 3 bases, and 11 bases had no gene match. This CDR3 reads CSASLPRGQLETQYF. The CDR3 nucleotides read TGCAGTGCTAGTCTACCCAGGGGGCAGTTGGAGACCCAGTACTTC.

This clone was seen just once. The J gene is TRBJ2-5, the V gene TRBV19; 7 bases are shared with TRBD1. The trim removed 6 bases at V and 4 bases at J, leaving 11 bases unmatched. This CDR3 has 15 residues. Looked up from germline, CDR1 is LNHDA and CDR2 is SQIVND (reference sequence). CDR3 bases: TGTGCCAGTAGAACCACCGACAGGGTTGGAGAGACCCAGTACTTC. It translates to CASRTTDRVGETQYF.

The chain combines TRBV18 with TRBJ2-7; TRBD1 matches 10 bases. The V and J ends lost 5 bases and 4 bases, in that order; junction bases with no gene match: 11. Germline V gives CDR1 KGHSH, CDR2 LQKENI. This CDR3 spans 16 amino acids. CDR3 sequence reads: CASSSTWGTGDYEQYF. The CDR3 nucleotides read TGTGCCAGCTCATCGACTTGGGGGACAGGGGATTACGAGCAGTACTTC.

V usage is TRBV5-1 and J usage is TRBJ1-4, with a tentative D call TRBD1 (6 bases). This CDR3 region has 14 residues. The V and J ends lost 7 bases and 2 bases respectively, with 12 bases between them. Germline values: CDR1 SGHRS, CDR2 YFSETQ. As DNA, the CDR3 is TGCGCCAGCTCCGCCGGGGGCACTAATGAAAAACTGTTTTTT. This sequence encodes CASSAGGTNEKLFF.

The chain has TRBV28 and TRBJ1-1; perhaps TRBD1 as D (6 bases). From germline, CDR1 is MDHEN and CDR2 SYDVKM. V gave up 5 bases and J gave up 2 bases, with 18 bases separating them. CDR3 length: 16 amino acids. In DNA form, the CDR3 reads TGTGCCAGCAGTCCTCGGGGGGCCACCAAAAACACTGAAGCTTTCTTT. Protein product: CASSPRGATKNTEAFF.

The gene calls are TRBV10-3 and TRBJ2-1, with 10 bases aligning to TRBD2. This CDR3 has 14 residues. The germline gives CDR1 ENHRY, CDR2 SYGVKD. The V segment lost 5 bases and the J segment 7 bases; nucleotides outside the gene matches: 5. As DNA, the CDR3 is TGTGCCATCAGTACTAGCGGGAACGGGAATGAGCAGTTCTTC. Translating it yields CAISTSGNGNEQFF.

The gene calls are TRBV3-1 (or the pseudogene TRBV3-2) and TRBJ2-7, with D hard to call. Looked up from germline, CDR1 is LGHDT and CDR2 is YNNKEL (reference sequence). V was shortened by 6 bases and J by 0 bases, with 12 bases between the two germline ends. This CDR3 region has 14 residues. The CDR3 is CASRLRHSSYEQYF. The CDR3 nucleotides are TGTGCCAGCAGACTACGCCACTCCTCCTACGAGCAGTACTTC.

The J gene is TRBJ1-1, the V gene TRBV5-1; tentatively, D is TRBD1 (5 bases). Germline CDR1 and CDR2: SGHRS and YFSETQ. V was cut by 1 base and J by 2 bases, with 9 bases left in between. The CDR3 contains 14 residues. CDR3 bases: TGCGCCAGCAGCTTGACAGGCAGTAACACTGAAGCTTTCTTT. Amino acid sequence: CASSLTGSNTEAFF.

V and J are TRBV19 and TRBJ1-5; D not resolved. This CDR3 region has 14 residues. CDR1 LNHDA and CDR2 SQIVND come from the germline V gene (reference sequence). V lost 3 bases, J lost 0 bases, and 6 bases lay in between. The CDR3 DNA sequence: TGTGCCAGTAGTATGCGAATTAGCAATCAGCCCCAGCATTTT. This sequence encodes CASSMRISNQPQHF.